This passage covers 16 T cell receptor beta chains from one sample sequenced in a study of blood T cells in healthy people across ages. Next came a second PCR, run for about 7 to 11 cycles, which used a sample-barcoded 5' primer along with a J-beta primer mix. From the 5' RACE reads, TCRdb called clonotypes with MiXCR, one entry per CDR3 protein. This table holds 1.5 million to 2 million distinct CDR3 sequences, 49% found once. Material for sequencing was blood. These receptors came from a woman aged 40 to 49 in good health.

The rearrangement joins TRBV4-1 to TRBJ2-3, with 12 bases aligning to TRBD2. Germline CDR1 is MGHRA and CDR2 is YSYEKL. The CDR3 consists of 18 residues. Unmatched junction bases numbered 8, after V lost 2 bases and J lost 2 bases. The CDR3 is CASSQSPTSGGITDTQYF. CDR3 DNA sequence: TGCGCCAGCAGCCAAAGCCCGACTAGCGGGGGCATCACAGATACGCAGTATTTT.

This clonotype has just a few counts. The J gene is TRBJ2-5, the V gene TRBV12-3 or TRBV12-4; TRBD2 matches at 12 bases. The CDR3 has 19 amino acids. The V and J ends lost 5 bases and 1 base, in that order; junction bases with no gene match: 14. The CDR3 loop reads CASSQRTSGAVRGQETQYF. The CDR3 DNA follows: TGTGCCAGCAGTCAAAGGACTAGCGGGGCCGTACGAGGCCAAGAGACCCAGTACTTC.

This clonotype turned up a few times. The chain combines TRBV24-1 with TRBJ1-2; 9 positions match TRBD1. The germline CDR1 and CDR2 sequences are KGHDR and SFDVKD. This CDR3 is built from 14 residues. The ends lost 3 bases at V and 9 bases at J; junction bases unmatched: 7. CDR3 amino acids: CATSDRTGGDRYTF. CDR3 nucleotide sequence: TGTGCCACCAGTGATCGAACAGGGGGCGATCGCTACACCTTC.

V gene TRBV2 combines with J gene TRBJ1-2, with TRBD1 matching over 9 bases. This CDR3 comprises 15 residues. CDR1 is SNHLY and CDR2 is FYNNEI in the germline V gene. V trimming: 4 bases; J trimming: 8 bases; junction bases outside the gene matches: 11. The CDR3 reads CASSASGGTGRGYTF. The CDR3 nucleotides read TGTGCCAGCAGTGCCTCGGGGGGGACAGGGCGCGGCTACACCTTC.

This chain uses TRBV7-2 with TRBJ2-1; 12 nucleotides align to TRBD2. Germline V lookup: CDR1 SGHTA, CDR2 FQGNSA. The CDR3 has 15 residues. Losses at the gene ends were 6 bases for V and 8 bases for J; bases not matched to a gene: 8. The CDR3 region is CASSASGGAVYEQFF. CDR3 DNA sequence: TGTGCCAGCAGTGCTAGCGGGGGGGCCGTGTATGAGCAGTTCTTC.

V is TRBV4-1 and J is TRBJ2-7; D is unclear. Deletions cut 0 bases from V and 2 bases from J, with 11 bases between. Germline V gene lookup returns CDR1 MGHRA and CDR2 YSYEKL. The CDR3 spans 15 residues. The CDR3 DNA follows: TGCGCCAGCAGCCAAGATAGGAATCCCCCCTACGAGCAGTACTTC. Its translation: CASSQDRNPPYEQYF.

V and J are TRBV20-1 and TRBJ2-7; 7 bases map to TRBD2. The V and J ends lost 3 bases and 2 bases, in that order; junction bases with no gene match: 4. The germline CDR1 and CDR2 sequences are DFQATT and SNEGSKA (reference sequence). The CDR3 extends over 13 amino acids. DNA for the CDR3: TGCAGTGCTAGGAGGGCGGGGGCCTACGAGCAGTACTTC. This codes for CSARRAGAYEQYF.

The rearrangement joins TRBV4-3 to TRBJ2-7; TRBD2 matches at 11 bases. Unmatched junction bases numbered 10, after V lost 0 bases and J lost 3 bases. CDR1 and CDR2 (germline): LGHNA, YSLEER. The CDR3 covers 18 residues. CDR3 in DNA: TGCGCCAGCAGCCAAGACTTCCCTAGCGGGGGGCAGAGCTACGAGCAGTACTTC. As protein: CASSQDFPSGGQSYEQYF.

This clonotype was observed a single time. This chain uses TRBV20-1 with TRBJ1-5, with D possibly matching TRBD1 (5 bases). This CDR3 region has 14 residues. Per germline, CDR1 DFQATT and CDR2 SNEGSKA (reference sequence). V was cut by 3 bases and J by 4 bases, with 13 bases left in between. CDR3 DNA: TGCAGTGCTAGCCAGGGTAGGGGTAATCAGCCCCAGCATTTT. Translated, it gives CSASQGRGNQPQHF.

This clonotype was seen many times. This chain joins TRBV20-1 and TRBJ2-7; TRBD1 agrees at 9 bases. The CDR3 is 15 amino acids. The germline gives CDR1 DFQATT, CDR2 SNEGSKA (reference sequence). V gave up 2 bases and J gave up 2 bases; unmatched junction bases: 7. The CDR3 sequence: CSARTQRQGAYEQYF. DNA for the CDR3: TGCAGTGCTAGAACACAGAGACAGGGGGCCTACGAGCAGTACTTC.

The chain is built from TRBV11-2 and TRBJ2-3; tentative D call: TRBD2 (5 bases). The CDR3 is made up of 18 amino acids. The V end lost 1 base, the J end lost 1 base, and 18 bases lay between the germline ends. Looked up from germline, CDR1 is SGHAT and CDR2 is FQNNGV. CDR3 residues: CASSLGWSGHGGTDTQYF. The CDR3 bases are TGTGCCAGCAGCTTAGGGTGGAGTGGGCACGGGGGCACAGATACGCAGTATTTT. Complete variable domain (other parts from reference TRBV11-2 and TRBJ2-3): EAGVAQSPRYKIIEKRQSVAFWCNPISGHATLYWYQQILGQGPKLLIQFQNNGVVDDSQLPKDRFSAERLKGVDSTLKIQPAKLEDSAVYLCASSLGWSGHGGTDTQYFGPGTRLTVL.

The CDR3 sequence is CASSLTPGQGGYTF. CDR3 DNA sequence: TGCGCCAGCAGCCTTACACCAGGACAGGGCGGCTACACCTTC. The chain uses TRBV5-1 and TRBJ1-2; the match to TRBD1 covers 8 bases. J was trimmed by 8 bases and V by 4 bases; bases with no gene match: 10. Germline CDR1 SGHRS, CDR2 YFSETQ. This CDR3 has 14 amino acids. The variable domain in full, completed from reference TRBV5-1 and TRBJ1-2, reads KAGVTQTPRYLIKTRGQQVTLSCSPISGHRSVSWYQQTPGQGLQFLFEYFSETQRNKGNFPGRFSGRQFSNSRSEMNVSTLELGDSALYLCASSLTPGQGGYTFGSGTRLTVV.

The J gene is TRBJ2-5, the V gene TRBV5-1, with 7 bases matching TRBD1. With V trimmed by 7 bases and J by 7 bases, 25 bases remained unmatched. Germline values: CDR1 SGHRS, CDR2 YFSETQ. The CDR3 has 18 amino acids. This CDR3 reads CASARTGTLTGEYGTQYF. As DNA, the CDR3 is TGCGCCAGCGCCAGGACAGGCACTCTTACTGGGGAGTACGGGACCCAGTACTTC.

This sequence joins TRBV2 and TRBJ1-2, with D possibly TRBD1 on 5 matching bases. Trimming stripped 2 bases from V and 0 bases from J, with 22 bases between. This CDR3 has 19 amino acids. CDR1 is SNHLY, CDR2 FYNNEI, per germline. DNA of the CDR3: TGTGCCAGCAGTGAAAGTAGGGACCCGGGCAGACGACCTAACTATGGCTACACCTTC. It specifies CASSESRDPGRRPNYGYTF.

This clonotype has just a few counts. CDR3 in amino acids: CASSQSRPLDRANVLTF. In DNA form, the CDR3 reads TGCGCCAGCAGCCAATCAAGGCCCCTAGACCGGGCCAACGTCCTGACTTTC. The chain carries TRBV4-1 and TRBJ2-6; D call uncertain. The CDR3 sequence is 17 residues long. Germline-derived CDR1 and CDR2 are MGHRA and YSYEKL. V was cut by 2 bases and J by 5 bases, with 16 bases left in between.

The rearrangement uses TRBV6-6 and TRBJ1-4; D call uncertain. The V end lost 2 bases, the J end lost 1 base, and 8 bases lay between the germline ends. This CDR3 is built from 15 residues. The germline V gene has CDR1 MNHNY and CDR2 SVGAGI (reference sequence). Here the CDR3 DNA reads TGTGCCAGCAGTTACGTGGTCGGAACTAATGAAAAACTGTTTTTT. It is translated as CASSYVVGTNEKLFF.